Following are 23 T cell receptor beta chains from one sample sequenced in a study of cytomegalovirus exposure and HLA in healthy donors. Vbeta (60) and Jbeta (13) primers were used in the PCR. Repertoires were generated with immunoSEQ multiplex PCR, while TCRdb's copy carries only in-frame clones and drops some. The table shows more than 150,000 clones, with about four fifths occurring only once. Source material: PBMCs. Source of these receptors: a woman in her twenties or thirties in good health and CMV-seronegative.

The gene calls are TRBV6-5 and TRBJ1-2; D unclear. CDR3 size: 14 residues. Trimming removed 2 bases from V and 0 bases from J, with 7 bases in between. Germline loops: CDR1 MNHEY, CDR2 SVGAGI. CDR3 sequence: CASSYGGANYGYTF. The DNA of the CDR3 is TGTGCCAGCAGTTACGGCGGGGCTAACTATGGCTACACCTTC.

This chain links TRBV7-9 with TRBJ2-7; tentative D call: TRBD1 (6 bases). CDR1 SEHNR and CDR2 FQNEAQ come from the germline V gene (reference sequence). V lost 4 bases, J lost 4 bases, and 23 bases lay in between. The CDR3 covers 17 residues. This CDR3 is CASSSIGTTGPLYEQYF. CDR3 sequence (DNA): TGTGCCAGCAGCTCGATAGGAACGACAGGACCTCTATACGAGCAGTACTTC.

The rearrangement uses TRBV18 and TRBJ2-6; 8 nucleotides agree with TRBD2. Unmatched junction bases numbered 5, after V lost 1 base and J lost 3 bases. Germline-derived CDR1 and CDR2 are KGHSH and LQKENI. CDR3 length: 17 residues. The CDR3 DNA is TGTGCCAGCTCACCACTCGGGGGGGCGCGTGGGGCCAACGTCCTGACTTTC. Amino acids: CASSPLGGARGANVLTF.

This chain's CDR3 is CASKSFSPLHF. CDR3 DNA sequence: TGCGCCAGCAAATCCTTTTCACCCCTCCACTTT. This chain joins TRBV5-1 and TRBJ1-6; D unresolved. This CDR3 comprises 11 residues. Trimming left V 6 bases short and J 9 bases short, with 7 bases between. Germline V gene data show CDR1 as SGHRS and CDR2 as YFSETQ.

The rearrangement uses TRBV4-3 and TRBJ2-7; D call uncertain. The CDR3 is made up of 12 amino acids. V was clipped by 0 bases and J by 6 bases, with 6 bases between them. Germline V gives CDR1 LGHNA, CDR2 YSLEER. The CDR3 reads CASSQEFGEQYF. The CDR3 coding sequence is TGCGCCAGCAGCCAAGAGTTCGGCGAGCAGTACTTC.

The chain recombines TRBV4-2 with TRBJ2-1, with a tentative D call TRBD1 (5 bases). V was clipped by 4 bases and J by 0 bases, with 13 bases between them. The CDR3 totals 16 residues. CDR1 is LGHNA, CDR2 YNFKEQ, per germline. CDR3 sequence: CASSPKTDSSYNEQFF. CDR3 DNA sequence: TGTGCCAGCAGCCCGAAGACAGACAGCTCCTACAATGAGCAGTTCTTC.

The V and J genes are TRBV9 and TRBJ1-1, with 8 bases matching TRBD1. Per the germline V gene, CDR1 is SGDLS and CDR2 is YYNGEE. V dropped 4 bases and J dropped 0; count of bases not matched to a gene: 2. The CDR3 consists of 14 residues. The CDR3 spells CASSRTGLNTEAFF. CDR3 DNA sequence: TGTGCCAGCAGCAGGACAGGGTTGAACACTGAAGCTTTCTTT.

Only a few counts were recorded for this clone. The chain combines TRBV5-5 with TRBJ2-1; TRBD2 matches at 10 bases. V was clipped by 3 bases and J by 9 bases; unmatched bases: 15. CDR1 is SGHKS and CDR2 is YYEKEE in the germline V gene (reference sequence). This CDR3 region has 17 residues. The CDR3 sequence is CASSSPLTRAGGTEQFF. DNA for the CDR3: TGTGCCAGCAGCTCCCCGCTGACTAGAGCGGGGGGGACTGAGCAGTTCTTC.

This rearrangement joins TRBV5-1 to TRBJ2-3; TRBD2 matches 9 bases. Germline-derived CDR1 and CDR2 are SGHRS and YFSETQ. V lost 0 bases to trimming and J lost 6 bases; unmatched junction nucleotides: 8. This CDR3 is 16 amino acids long. CDR3 sequence reads: CASSLELAGPRDTQYF. DNA for the CDR3: TGCGCCAGCAGCTTGGAACTAGCGGGCCCACGGGATACGCAGTATTTT.

This sequence joins TRBV25-1 and TRBJ1-2; weak D call: TRBD1 (5 bases). Germline lookup yields CDR1 MGHDK and CDR2 SYGVNS. Between the trimmed V and J ends, which lost 3 bases and 8 bases, there was a span of 13 bases. The CDR3 is made up of 13 amino acids. The CDR3 nucleotides read TGTGCCAGCAGTGACGCAGGGAGGGGAGGCTACACCTTC. Amino acid sequence: CASSDAGRGGYTF.

The rearrangement links TRBV5-4 to TRBJ1-5; 7 nucleotides match TRBD1. Germline-derived CDR1 and CDR2 are SGHNT and YYREEE (reference sequence). V lost 4 bases, J lost 6 bases, and 4 bases stayed unmatched. The length of the CDR3 is 13 residues. CDR3 residues: CASSIQGTQPQHF. The CDR3 nucleotides are TGTGCCAGCAGCATACAGGGGACTCAGCCCCAGCATTTT.

The chain is built from TRBV7-3 and TRBJ1-5; the D is unclear. Germline-derived CDR1 and CDR2 are SGHTA and FQGTGA. The CDR3 covers 13 residues. The germline V and J ends were trimmed by 3 bases and 5 bases, with 8 bases remaining between them. The CDR3 region has the DNA TGTGCCAGCAGCTTCGGGGTGTATCAGCCCCAGCATTTT. The encoded protein is CASSFGVYQPQHF.

The rearrangement links TRBV28 to TRBJ2-2; no clear D. V lost 3 bases and J 7 bases, leaving 3 bases between the germline ends. This CDR3 spans 11 amino acids. CDR1 is MDHEN, CDR2 SYDVKM, per germline. CDR3 in DNA: TGTGCCAGCAGTTTCCTCGGGGAGCTGTTTTTT. Translation: CASSFLGELFF.

This rearrangement joins TRBV6-1 to TRBJ1-2; 7 bases agree with TRBD1. The germline V gene has CDR1 MNHNS and CDR2 SASEGT. This CDR3 spans 15 amino acids. V shed 4 bases, J shed 2 bases, and the junction held 7 bases outside the gene matches. Here the CDR3 reads CASSGQGVINYGYTF. Here the CDR3 DNA reads TGTGCCAGCAGTGGGCAGGGGGTGATAAACTATGGCTACACCTTC.

The CDR3 nucleotides read TGTGCCAGCAGTGCTCTCGGGGAGGGCACCGGGGAGCTGTTTTTT. This codes for CASSALGEGTGELFF. This rearrangement joins TRBV2 to TRBJ2-2; TRBD2 agrees at 7 bases. The CDR3 is made up of 15 amino acids. Germline V lookup: CDR1 SNHLY, CDR2 FYNNEI. The V segment lost 4 bases and the J segment 4 bases; nucleotides outside the gene matches: 6.

This clone was observed once. DNA for the CDR3: TGTGCCAGCACTCAGGGCCCGGTGAATGAGCAGTTCTTC. This gives the protein CASTQGPVNEQFF. J is TRBJ2-1 and V is TRBV6-6; TRBD1 might be the D (5 bases). Germline CDR1 reads MNHNY; CDR2 reads SVGAGI (reference sequence). Between the trimmed V and J ends, which lost 7 bases and 7 bases, there was a span of 14 bases. CDR3 length: 13 residues.

The chain recombines TRBV19 with TRBJ1-5; no definite D call. The V gene's germline CDR1 is LNHDA and CDR2 SQIVND (reference sequence). This CDR3 comprises 13 residues. Trimming removed 3 bases at V and 12 bases at J, with 15 bases between. CDR3 sequence (DNA): TGTGCCAGTAGTATGTCGGAGGTTGGCATCCAGCATTTT. Translation: CASSMSEVGIQHF.

The chain employs TRBV7-8 and TRBJ2-1, with D tentatively TRBD1 (7 bases). CDR1 is SGHVS, CDR2 FQNEAQ, per germline. The CDR3 has 14 residues. Trimming stripped 3 bases from V and 8 bases from J, with 14 bases between. CDR3 in DNA: TGTGCCAGCAGCTTGGAGCAGGGGGGCCATGAGCAGTTCTTC. It encodes CASSLEQGGHEQFF.

The genes are TRBV5-1 and TRBJ2-7, with 7 bases aligning to TRBD2. The CDR3 totals 14 residues. Germline CDR1 reads SGHRS; CDR2 reads YFSETQ. V dropped 2 bases and J dropped 4; count of bases not matched to a gene: 6. CDR3 DNA sequence: TGCGCCAGCAGCTTATCGGGGGGAAGATACGAGCAGTACTTC. This codes for CASSLSGGRYEQYF.

The J gene is TRBJ2-1, the V gene TRBV9; 10 bases fit TRBD2. V lost 2 bases to trimming and J lost 5 bases; unmatched junction nucleotides: 4. This CDR3 has 15 amino acids. Germline V gene data show CDR1 as SGDLS and CDR2 as YYNGEE. The CDR3 nucleotides read TGTGCCAGCAGCGTCCTAGCGGGGGTACACAATGAGCAGTTCTTC. As protein: CASSVLAGVHNEQFF.

The genes are TRBV4-1 and TRBJ1-2; a weak D match, TRBD1 (5 bases). Per the germline V gene, CDR1 is MGHRA and CDR2 is YSYEKL. This CDR3 spans 15 amino acids. The germline V and J ends were trimmed by 2 bases and 1 base, with 11 bases remaining between them. The CDR3 DNA reads as TGCGCCAGCAGCCAACCTAGACAGCTTAACTATGGCTACACCTTC. This translates into CASSQPRQLNYGYTF.

The chain recombines TRBV5-1 with TRBJ2-3; D might be TRBD1 (6 bases). Trimming took 4 bases from V and 3 from J, leaving 12 bases between them. In germline, CDR1 is SGHRS, CDR2 YFSETQ. The CDR3 contains 14 residues. DNA of the CDR3: TGCGCCAGCAGCCCGGGACATGAGACAGATACGCAGTATTTT. Translated, it gives CASSPGHETDTQYF.

The chain has TRBV6-1 and TRBJ2-1; TRBD1 matches 7 bases. Germline lookup yields CDR1 MNHNS and CDR2 SASEGT. The CDR3 sequence is 13 residues long. The ends lost 8 bases at V and 2 bases at J; junction bases unmatched: 3. The CDR3: CASGGQTYNEQFF. For the CDR3, the DNA is TGTGCCAGCGGGGGACAGACCTACAATGAGCAGTTCTTC.